This T cell receptor (beta chain) was identified during a study of cytomegalovirus exposure and HLA in healthy donors. Study conclusions and caveats: What was likely a sequencing artifact was a cluster of highly shared sequence variants.

As concerns this clone: Its antigen is currently unknown.

Germline CDR1 is KGHSH and CDR2 is LQKENI. The J segment lost 4 bases and the V segment lost 4 bases, leaving 10 bases of the junction unmatched. The CDR3 covers 16 residues. 13 Jbeta primers and 60 Vbeta primers were used for the PCR. The repertoire was sequenced with immunoSEQ multiplex PCR; TCRdb's copy has only in-frame clones and lacks some. The sample lists 150,000 or so clones; about 80% were seen once. The sequenced material came from PBMCs. The clonotype was recovered from a man in his forties in good health and CMV-seropositive. The chain recombines TRBV18 with TRBJ2-7, with 10 positions matching TRBD1. The CDR3 sequence is CASSLIPGQGRYEQYF. The CDR3 DNA sequence: TGTGCCAGCTCACTTATCCCGGGACAGGGGAGATACGAGCAGTACTTC.